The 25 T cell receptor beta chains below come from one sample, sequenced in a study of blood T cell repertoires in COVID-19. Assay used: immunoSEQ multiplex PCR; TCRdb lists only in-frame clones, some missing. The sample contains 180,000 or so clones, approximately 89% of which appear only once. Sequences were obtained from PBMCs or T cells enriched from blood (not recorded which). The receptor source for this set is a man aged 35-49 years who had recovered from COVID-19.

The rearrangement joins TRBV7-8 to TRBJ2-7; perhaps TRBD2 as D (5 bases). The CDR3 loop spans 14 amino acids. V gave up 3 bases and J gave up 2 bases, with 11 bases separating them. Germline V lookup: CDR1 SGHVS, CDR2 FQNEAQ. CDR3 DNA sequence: TGTGCCAGCAGCTTGCTAGGGAGAACCTACGAGCAGTACTTC. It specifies CASSLLGRTYEQYF.

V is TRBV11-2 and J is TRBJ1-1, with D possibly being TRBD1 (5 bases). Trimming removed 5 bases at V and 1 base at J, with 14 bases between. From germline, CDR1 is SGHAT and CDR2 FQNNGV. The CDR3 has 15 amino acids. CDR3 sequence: CASSVYGAKNTEAFF. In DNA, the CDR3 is TGTGCCAGCAGCGTATATGGGGCTAAGAACACTGAAGCTTTCTTT.

This CDR3 reads CASSATGDYGYTF. The CDR3 DNA reads TGTGCCAGCAGTGCGACAGGGGACTATGGCTACACCTTC. This chain links TRBV27 with TRBJ1-2, with TRBD1 matching over 8 bases. Looked up from germline, CDR1 is MNHEY and CDR2 is SMNVEV (reference sequence). J gave up 3 bases and V 5 bases, and 2 bases lay outside the gene matches. The CDR3 contains 13 residues.

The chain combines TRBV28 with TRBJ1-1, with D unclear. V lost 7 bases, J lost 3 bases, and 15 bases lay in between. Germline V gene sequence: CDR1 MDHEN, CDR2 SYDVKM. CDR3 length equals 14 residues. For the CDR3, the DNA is TGTGCCAGCACCGAGGAAGGATCGTACACTGAAGCTTTCTTT. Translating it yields CASTEEGSYTEAFF.

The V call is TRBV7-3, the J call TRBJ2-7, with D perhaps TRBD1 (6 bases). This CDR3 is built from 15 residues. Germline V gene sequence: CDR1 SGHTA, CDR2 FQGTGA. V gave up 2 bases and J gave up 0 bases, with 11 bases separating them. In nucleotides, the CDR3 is TGTGCCAGCAGCTTATCACAGGGCAGCTCCTACGAGCAGTACTTC. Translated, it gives CASSLSQGSSYEQYF.

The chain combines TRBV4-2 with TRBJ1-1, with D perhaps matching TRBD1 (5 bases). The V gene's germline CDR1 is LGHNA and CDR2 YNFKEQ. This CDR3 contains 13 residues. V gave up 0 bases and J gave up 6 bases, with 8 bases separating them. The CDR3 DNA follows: TGTGCCAGCAGCCAAGATCTGACAGCTGAAGCTTTCTTT. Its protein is CASSQDLTAEAFF.

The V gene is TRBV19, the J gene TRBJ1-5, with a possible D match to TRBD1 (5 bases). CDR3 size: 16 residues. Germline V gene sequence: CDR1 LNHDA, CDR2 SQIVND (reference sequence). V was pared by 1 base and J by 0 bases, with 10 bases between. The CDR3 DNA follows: TGTGCCAGTAGTATAGGCGGGGCTAATAGCAATCAGCCCCAGCATTTT. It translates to CASSIGGANSNQPQHF. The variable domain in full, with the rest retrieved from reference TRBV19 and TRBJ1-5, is DGGITQSPKYLFRKEGQNVTLSCEQNLNHDAMYWYRQDPGQGLRLIYYSQIVNDFQKGDIAEGYSVSREKKESFPLTVTSAQKNPTAFYLCASSIGGANSNQPQHFGDGTRLSIL.

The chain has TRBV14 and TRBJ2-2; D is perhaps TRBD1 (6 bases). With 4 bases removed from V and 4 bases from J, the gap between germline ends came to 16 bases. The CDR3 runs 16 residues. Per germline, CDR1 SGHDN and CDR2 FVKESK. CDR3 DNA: TGTGCCAGCAGCCGGACCAGGGGAATAGGCACCGGGGAGCTGTTTTTT. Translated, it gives CASSRTRGIGTGELFF.

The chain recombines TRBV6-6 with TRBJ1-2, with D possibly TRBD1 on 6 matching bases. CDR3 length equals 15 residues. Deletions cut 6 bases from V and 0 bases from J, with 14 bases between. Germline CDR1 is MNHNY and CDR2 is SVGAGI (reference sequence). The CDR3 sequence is CASSSTRGSNYGYTF. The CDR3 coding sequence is TGTGCCAGCAGCTCCACAAGGGGGTCTAACTATGGCTACACCTTC.

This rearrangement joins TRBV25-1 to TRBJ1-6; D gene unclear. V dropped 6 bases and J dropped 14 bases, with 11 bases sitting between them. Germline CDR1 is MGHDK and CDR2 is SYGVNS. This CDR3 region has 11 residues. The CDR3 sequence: CASRISSTLHF. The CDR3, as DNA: TGTGCCAGCAGGATTAGTAGCACCCTCCACTTT. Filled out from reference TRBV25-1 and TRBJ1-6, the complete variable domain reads EADIYQTPRYLVIGTGKKITLECSQTMGHDKMYWYQQDPGMELHLIHYSYGVNSTEKGDLSSESTVSRIRTEHFPLTLESARPSHTSQYLCASRISSTLHFGNGTRLTVT.

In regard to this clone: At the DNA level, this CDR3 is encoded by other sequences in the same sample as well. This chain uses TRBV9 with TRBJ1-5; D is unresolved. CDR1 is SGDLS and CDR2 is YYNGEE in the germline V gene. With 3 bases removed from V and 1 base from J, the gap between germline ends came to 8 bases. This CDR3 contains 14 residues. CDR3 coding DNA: TGTGCCAGCAGCGGAGGGCTCAGCAATCAGCCCCAGCATTTT. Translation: CASSGGLSNQPQHF.

The CDR3: CAWSPRDPDTQYF. Here the CDR3 DNA reads TGTGCCTGGAGTCCCAGGGATCCCGATACGCAGTATTTT. The chain recombines TRBV30 with TRBJ2-3; TRBD1 is a possible D gene (5 bases). V was clipped by 2 bases and J by 6 bases, with 12 bases between them. This CDR3 contains 13 residues. Germline CDR1 reads GTSNPN; CDR2 reads SVGIG (reference sequence).

CDR3 sequence (DNA): TGTGCCAGCAGCTTAGGTGGACAGAATGAAGCTTTCTTT. Its protein product is CASSLGGQNEAFF. The chain recombines TRBV7-9 with TRBJ1-1; D is perhaps TRBD1 (6 bases). V lost 1 base, J lost 7 bases, and 10 bases lay in between. Germline V gene lookup returns CDR1 SEHNR and CDR2 FQNEAQ (reference sequence). The CDR3 consists of 13 residues.

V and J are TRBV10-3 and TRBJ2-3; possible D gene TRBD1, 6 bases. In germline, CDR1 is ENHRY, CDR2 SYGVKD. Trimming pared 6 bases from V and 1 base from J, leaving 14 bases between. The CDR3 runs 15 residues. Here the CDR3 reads CAISAQGLGTDTQYF. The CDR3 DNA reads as TGTGCCATCAGCGCCCAGGGGTTAGGCACAGATACGCAGTATTTT.

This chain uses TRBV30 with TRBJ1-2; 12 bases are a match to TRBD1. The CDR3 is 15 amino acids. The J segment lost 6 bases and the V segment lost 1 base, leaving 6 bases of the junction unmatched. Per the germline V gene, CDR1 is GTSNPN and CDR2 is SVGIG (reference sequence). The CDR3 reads CAWSAGTGGDHGYTF. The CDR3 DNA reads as TGTGCCTGGAGTGCCGGGACAGGGGGCGATCATGGCTACACCTTC.

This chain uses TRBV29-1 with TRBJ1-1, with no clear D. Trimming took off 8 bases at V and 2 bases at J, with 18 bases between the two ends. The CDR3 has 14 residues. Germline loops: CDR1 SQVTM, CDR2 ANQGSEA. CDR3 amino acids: CSPHSYIVNTEAFF. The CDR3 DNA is TGCAGCCCCCACTCCTATATAGTTAACACTGAAGCTTTCTTT. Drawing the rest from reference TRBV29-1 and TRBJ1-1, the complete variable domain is SAVISQKPSRDICQRGTSLTIQCQVDSQVTMMFWYRQQPGQSLTLIATANQGSEATYESGFVIDKFPISRPNLTFSTLTVSNMSPEDSSIYLCSPHSYIVNTEAFFGQGTRLTVV.

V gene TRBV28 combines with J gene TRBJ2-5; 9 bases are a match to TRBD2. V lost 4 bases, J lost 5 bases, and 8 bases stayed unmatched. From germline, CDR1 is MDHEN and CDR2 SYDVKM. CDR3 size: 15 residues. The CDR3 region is CASSYVAGAEETQYF. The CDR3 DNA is TGTGCCAGCAGTTATGTAGCGGGGGCCGAGGAGACCCAGTACTTC.

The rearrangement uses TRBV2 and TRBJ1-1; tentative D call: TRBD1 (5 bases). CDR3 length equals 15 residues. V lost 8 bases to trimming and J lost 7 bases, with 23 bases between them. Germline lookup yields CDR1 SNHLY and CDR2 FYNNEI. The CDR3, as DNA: TGTGCCAGCGCAAAAGATCTCGTGTGGGGCGATGAAGCTTTCTTT. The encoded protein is CASAKDLVWGDEAFF.

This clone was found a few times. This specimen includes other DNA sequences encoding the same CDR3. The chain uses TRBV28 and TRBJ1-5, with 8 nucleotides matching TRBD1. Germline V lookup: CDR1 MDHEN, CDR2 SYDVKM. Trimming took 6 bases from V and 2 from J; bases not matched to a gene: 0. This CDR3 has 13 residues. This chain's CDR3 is CASRQGGNQPQHF. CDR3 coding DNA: TGTGCCAGCAGACAGGGGGGCAATCAGCCCCAGCATTTT.

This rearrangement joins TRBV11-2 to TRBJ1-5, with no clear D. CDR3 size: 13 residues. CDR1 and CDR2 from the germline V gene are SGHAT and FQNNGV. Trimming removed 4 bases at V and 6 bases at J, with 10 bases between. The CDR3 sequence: CASSSGVTQPQHF. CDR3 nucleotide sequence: TGTGCCAGCAGCTCCGGGGTCACTCAGCCCCAGCATTTT.

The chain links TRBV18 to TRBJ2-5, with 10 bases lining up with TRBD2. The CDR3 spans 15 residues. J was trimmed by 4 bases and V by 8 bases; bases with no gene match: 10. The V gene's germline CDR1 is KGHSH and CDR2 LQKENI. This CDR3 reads CASRARSGRAETQYF. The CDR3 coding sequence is TGTGCCAGCCGGGCACGCAGCGGGAGGGCAGAGACCCAGTACTTC.

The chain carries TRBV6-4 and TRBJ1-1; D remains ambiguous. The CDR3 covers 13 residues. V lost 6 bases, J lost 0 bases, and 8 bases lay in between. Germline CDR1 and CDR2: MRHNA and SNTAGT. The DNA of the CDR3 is TGTGCCAGCAGCTCCACAGTGAACACTGAAGCTTTCTTT. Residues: CASSSTVNTEAFF.

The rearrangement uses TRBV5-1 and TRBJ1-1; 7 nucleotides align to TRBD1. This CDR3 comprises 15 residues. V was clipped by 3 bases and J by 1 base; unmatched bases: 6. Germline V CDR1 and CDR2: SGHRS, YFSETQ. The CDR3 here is CASSSTGAGNTEAFF. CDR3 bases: TGCGCCAGCAGCTCCACAGGGGCGGGGAACACTGAAGCTTTCTTT.

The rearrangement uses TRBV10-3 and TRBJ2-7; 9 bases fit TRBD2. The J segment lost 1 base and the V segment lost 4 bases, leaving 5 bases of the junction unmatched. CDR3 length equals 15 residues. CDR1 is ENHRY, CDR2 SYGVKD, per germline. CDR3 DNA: TGTGCCATCAGTGGGGATAGCGGGAGATCCTACGAGCAGTACTTC. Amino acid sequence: CAISGDSGRSYEQYF.

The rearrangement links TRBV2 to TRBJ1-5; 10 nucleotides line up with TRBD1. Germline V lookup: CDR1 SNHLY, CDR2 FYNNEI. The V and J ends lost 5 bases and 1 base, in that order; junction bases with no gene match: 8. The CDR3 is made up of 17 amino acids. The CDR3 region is CASSFFPGQGSNQPQHF. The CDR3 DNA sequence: TGTGCCAGCAGTTTTTTCCCGGGACAGGGGAGCAATCAGCCCCAGCATTTT.